What follows are 6 T cell receptor beta chains derived from one specimen sequenced in a study of T cell responses to AZD1222 COVID-19 vaccine. Only in-frame clones appear in the TCRdb table, and some are missing; sequencing was by immunoSEQ multiplex PCR. The table has 160,000 or so clones, 90% seen once. Sequenced here: peripheral blood, sampled on day 0 of AZD1222 vaccination. All receptors derive from an adult in good health.

The V gene is TRBV5-4, the J gene TRBJ1-1, with 8 bases lining up with TRBD1. The germline V gene encodes CDR1 SGHNT and CDR2 YYREEE (reference sequence). V dropped 4 bases and J dropped 0; count of bases not matched to a gene: 11. The CDR3 sequence is 17 residues long. The CDR3 protein is CASSLDRGLILNTEAFF. The DNA of the CDR3 is TGTGCCAGCAGCCTAGACAGGGGCTTGATATTGAACACTGAAGCTTTCTTT.

This clone was seen only a few times. The CDR3 reads CASSEGQGDGYTF. The CDR3 DNA is TGTGCCAGCAGCGAGGGACAGGGGGATGGCTACACCTTC. The chain is built from TRBV7-8 and TRBJ1-2; TRBD1 matches at 11 bases. The CDR3 runs to 13 residues. The V gene's germline CDR1 is SGHVS and CDR2 FQNEAQ. Germline trimming cut 5 bases from V and 6 bases from J; bases unmatched to any gene: 2.

This clone was picked up a small number of times. The chain is built from TRBV9 and TRBJ2-1; no firm D call. The CDR3 consists of 15 residues. Germline CDR1 SGDLS, CDR2 YYNGEE. Trimming took off 0 bases at V and 1 base at J, with 8 bases between the two ends. DNA of the CDR3: TGTGCCAGCAGCGTAGACTGGGGTTCCTACAATGAGCAGTTCTTC. It encodes CASSVDWGSYNEQFF.

V gene TRBV7-2 combines with J gene TRBJ1-5; 7 bases match TRBD1. V trimming: 6 bases; J trimming: 1 base; junction bases outside the gene matches: 3. The germline V gene has CDR1 SGHTA and CDR2 FQGNSA. This CDR3 has 14 amino acids. The CDR3 DNA follows: TGTGCCAGCAGGACGGACAGGAGCAATCAGCCCCAGCATTTT. As protein: CASRTDRSNQPQHF. The full variable domain, completed using reference TRBV7-2 and TRBJ1-5, is GAGVSQSPSNKVTEKGKDVELRCDPISGHTALYWYRQSLGQGLEFLIYFQGNSAPDKSGLPSDRFSAERTGGSVSTLTIQRTQQEDSAVYLCASRTDRSNQPQHFGDGTRLSIL.

The chain uses TRBV28 and TRBJ1-1, with D hard to call. V gave up 2 bases and J gave up 11 bases, with 15 bases separating them. Per germline, CDR1 MDHEN and CDR2 SYDVKM. CDR3 size: 13 residues. In DNA, the CDR3 is TGTGCCAGCAGTTTAGTTCTTCGGATGGAGGCTTTCTTT. Residues: CASSLVLRMEAFF. Looking up the rest from reference TRBV28 and TRBJ1-1 gives the full variable domain: DVKVTQSSRYLVKRTGEKVFLECVQDMDHENMFWYRQDPGLGLRLIYFSYDVKMKEKGDIPEGYSVSREKKERFSLILESASTNQTSMYLCASSLVLRMEAFFGQGTRLTVV.

The chain has TRBV4-1 and TRBJ1-2; unclear D gene. This CDR3 comprises 15 residues. The germline CDR1 and CDR2 sequences are MGHRA and YSYEKL. V lost 0 bases, J lost 5 bases, and 13 bases lay in between. CDR3: CASSQDRGERYGYTF. CDR3 DNA: TGCGCCAGCAGCCAAGATCGGGGAGAGAGGTATGGCTACACCTTC.